The next 23 T cell receptor beta chains were all read from a single sample in a study of T cell responses to AZD1222 COVID-19 vaccine. The data were produced by immunoSEQ multiplex PCR, yet TCRdb's version contains in-frame clones alone and is incomplete. The data contain 130,000 to 150,000 clones, about 92% of them singletons. Sequenced material: peripheral blood, taken on day 0 of AZD1222 vaccination. The receptors derive from an adult in good health.

The chain has TRBV2 and TRBJ1-2, with 7 bases that match TRBD1. CDR1 and CDR2 (germline): SNHLY, FYNNEI. The CDR3 runs 13 residues. The ends lost 1 base at V and 5 bases at J; junction bases unmatched: 1. The CDR3 loop is CASSEDRGYGYTF. CDR3 in DNA: TGTGCCAGCAGTGAAGACAGGGGATATGGCTACACCTTC.

The rearrangement links TRBV6-5 to TRBJ2-3, with 8 bases fitting TRBD1. Trimming at V came to 8 bases and at J to 4 bases, leaving 8 bases not matched to a gene. The CDR3 is 14 amino acids. The germline gives CDR1 MNHEY, CDR2 SVGAGI. The CDR3 DNA reads as TGTGCCAGCGCAGGGGGCCTCATCGCAGATACGCAGTATTTT. Protein product: CASAGGLIADTQYF.

The rearrangement uses TRBV6-5 and TRBJ2-1; TRBD2 is a possible D gene (6 bases). This CDR3 spans 12 amino acids. Germline loops: CDR1 MNHEY, CDR2 SVGAGI. V lost 6 bases and J lost 10, with 13 bases in between. The CDR3 here is CASSPDYEEQFF. CDR3 DNA: TGTGCCAGCAGCCCGGACTACGAGGAGCAGTTCTTC.

V usage is TRBV5-1 and J usage is TRBJ2-1; 11 bases map to TRBD2. This CDR3 comprises 15 residues. With 4 bases clipped from V and 7 bases from J, the junction kept 7 bases outside the gene matches. CDR1 and CDR2 from the germline V gene are SGHRS and YFSETQ. In DNA form, the CDR3 reads TGCGCCAGCAGCGATACTAGCGGGGGTAATAATGAGCAGTTCTTC. Its translation is CASSDTSGGNNEQFF.

This chain connects TRBV9 to TRBJ1-1; 9 bases fit TRBD1. The CDR3 length is 16 residues. J was trimmed by 5 bases and V by 0 bases; bases with no gene match: 8. CDR1 is SGDLS, CDR2 YYNGEE, per germline. CDR3 sequence: CASSVEVQGARTEAFF. CDR3 in DNA: TGTGCCAGCAGCGTAGAGGTACAGGGGGCAAGGACTGAAGCTTTCTTT. The variable domain in full, with the rest retrieved from reference TRBV9 and TRBJ1-1, is DSGVTQTPKHLITATGQRVTLRCSPRSGDLSVYWYQQSLDQGLQFLIQYYNGEERAKGNILERFSAQQFPDLHSELNLSSLELGDSALYFCASSVEVQGARTEAFFGQGTRLTVV.

CDR3 DNA: TGCGCCAGCAGCCAAGTTGACAGGAACACCGGGGAGCTGTTTTTT. Translated, it gives CASSQVDRNTGELFF. The chain is built from TRBV4-1 and TRBJ2-2; D might be TRBD1 (5 bases). CDR1 and CDR2 (germline): MGHRA, YSYEKL. With 1 base removed from V and 1 base from J, the gap between germline ends came to 7 bases. The CDR3 runs 15 residues.

This clone was picked up one time. The chain couples TRBV11-2 to TRBJ2-1; a weak D match, TRBD2 (5 bases). Germline assignment: CDR1 SGHAT and CDR2 FQNNGV. V was pared by 5 bases and J by 4 bases, with 15 bases between. This CDR3 has 15 residues. CDR3 bases: TGTGCCAGCAGCCCCCTTGAGGGCTCATACAATGAGCAGTTCTTC. The encoded protein is CASSPLEGSYNEQFF.

The V call is TRBV7-9, the J call TRBJ2-5; 10 bases fit TRBD1. Germline CDR1 is SEHNR and CDR2 is FQNEAQ (reference sequence). The CDR3 runs to 15 residues. V dropped 4 bases and J dropped 1; count of bases not matched to a gene: 3. The CDR3 here is CASSSGQGSQETQYF. CDR3 DNA sequence: TGTGCCAGCAGCTCGGGACAGGGGAGCCAAGAGACCCAGTACTTC.

In its sample, this clone was seen a few times. The chain links TRBV27 to TRBJ2-7; tentatively, D is TRBD2 (6 bases). This CDR3 region has 13 residues. Trimming took off 3 bases at V and 7 bases at J, with 13 bases between the two ends. Germline values: CDR1 MNHEY, CDR2 SMNVEV (reference sequence). CDR3 loop: CASSFWREKEQYF. For the CDR3, the DNA is TGTGCCAGCAGTTTTTGGCGGGAAAAAGAGCAGTACTTC.

The chain is built from TRBV25-1 and TRBJ1-2; 7 bases align to TRBD1. The CDR3 is made up of 14 amino acids. V lost 3 bases to trimming and J lost 5 bases; unmatched junction nucleotides: 6. The germline V gene encodes CDR1 MGHDK and CDR2 SYGVNS. The CDR3 DNA sequence: TGTGCCAGCAGTGAGAGACAGGGACTTTATGGCTACACCTTC. Amino acids: CASSERQGLYGYTF.

In DNA, the CDR3 is TGTGCCAGCAGCTTAGGTGGCGGGAGGGCCCTTGGTGAGCAGTTCTTC. Translation: CASSLGGGRALGEQFF. The genes are TRBV7-6 and TRBJ2-1; 9 positions agree with TRBD2. This CDR3 contains 16 residues. V shed 1 base, J shed 9 bases, and the junction held 10 bases outside the gene matches. CDR1 SGHVS and CDR2 FNYEAQ come from the germline V gene.

This chain links TRBV6-5 with TRBJ1-4; D is uncertain. The ends were cut back, 2 bases at V and 0 bases at J, with 7 bases in the middle. This CDR3 is built from 15 residues. CDR1 is MNHEY, CDR2 SVGAGI, per germline. CDR3: CASSYRKATNEKLFF. CDR3 in DNA: TGTGCCAGCAGTTACAGGAAGGCAACTAATGAAAAACTGTTTTTT.

V is TRBV12-5 and J is TRBJ2-3; 7 bases match TRBD1. Germline V CDR1 and CDR2: LGHNT, FRNRAP. After removal of 6 bases from V and 6 bases from J, the junction contained 9 bases not matched to a gene. The CDR3 has 14 amino acids. The CDR3 spells CASGQGIQGDTQYF. In DNA form, the CDR3 reads TGTGCTAGTGGCCAAGGCATACAGGGGGATACGCAGTATTTT.

This chain uses TRBV5-3 with TRBJ2-7; 9 bases match TRBD2. TRBV5-3 is noted as an ORF with a role that remains uncertain. CDR3 size: 16 residues. V dropped 0 bases and J dropped 6; count of bases not matched to a gene: 10. CDR3 DNA: TGTGCCAGAAGCTTGGGGCCGGGACTAGCCTTCGGCGAGCAGTACTTC. It is translated as CARSLGPGLAFGEQYF.

V usage is TRBV6-5 and J usage is TRBJ2-3, with TRBD2 matching over 11 bases. The junction had 8 bases not matched to a gene; V was cut back by 6 bases and J by 6 bases. CDR1 and CDR2 from the germline V gene are MNHEY and SVGAGI. CDR3 size: 15 residues. CDR3 protein: CASSRIAGGTDTQYF. The CDR3 DNA is TGTGCCAGCAGCAGGATAGCGGGGGGGACGGATACGCAGTATTTT.

This chain's CDR3 is CASSLGGEGSYEQYF. CDR3 in DNA: TGTGCCAGCAGCTTGGGAGGGGAGGGAAGCTACGAGCAGTACTTC. This chain uses TRBV7-8 with TRBJ2-7; 7 bases fit TRBD2. V was clipped by 3 bases and J by 3 bases; unmatched bases: 8. Germline V gene lookup returns CDR1 SGHVS and CDR2 FQNEAQ. The CDR3 extends over 15 amino acids.

The chain employs TRBV30 and TRBJ2-5, with 7 bases identical to TRBD2. Germline assignment: CDR1 GTSNPN and CDR2 SVGIG (reference sequence). The CDR3 has 16 amino acids. After removal of 3 bases from V and 5 bases from J, the junction contained 15 bases not matched to a gene. Here the CDR3 DNA reads TGTGCCTGGAGCCCCTCTCCTCTAGCGGCCCGGGAGACCCAGTACTTC. Translation: CAWSPSPLAARETQYF.

V usage is TRBV14 and J usage is TRBJ1-6; D ambiguous. This CDR3 is 16 amino acids long. CDR1 SGHDN and CDR2 FVKESK come from the germline V gene. Trimming left V 2 bases short and J 0 bases short, with 8 bases between. The chain's CDR3 is CASSQITSSYNSPLHF. The CDR3 DNA is TGTGCCAGCAGCCAAATTACGAGCTCCTATAATTCACCCCTCCACTTT.

The V and J genes are TRBV6-6 and TRBJ2-2; no definite D call. The CDR3 is 12 residues long. With 8 bases removed from V and 4 bases from J, the gap between germline ends came to 8 bases. Germline lookup yields CDR1 MNHNY and CDR2 SVGAGI (reference sequence). The CDR3, as DNA: TGTGCCAGCCGGGTGGGCACCGGGGAGCTGTTTTTT. Translated, it gives CASRVGTGELFF.

This chain joins TRBV4-1 and TRBJ2-1; D unclear. Germline loops: CDR1 MGHRA, CDR2 YSYEKL. CDR3 length equals 16 residues. The germline V and J ends were trimmed by 1 base and 2 bases, with 12 bases remaining between them. The CDR3 nucleotides read TGCGCCAGCAGCCAAGTAGATCTCTTTACCTACAATGAGCAGTTCTTC. Amino acid sequence: CASSQVDLFTYNEQFF.

This chain uses TRBV24-1 with TRBJ2-2, with D unclear. The CDR3 runs 17 residues. Trimming shortened V by 7 bases and J by 0 bases, and 17 bases separated the two germline ends. Germline CDR1 and CDR2: KGHDR and SFDVKD. CDR3 DNA sequence: TGTGCCACCAGCCCCTCGAGGATTTATTCGAACACCGGGGAGCTGTTTTTT. Its translation: CATSPSRIYSNTGELFF.

The rearrangement joins TRBV6-5 to TRBJ2-7, with D tentatively TRBD1 or TRBD2 (5 bases each). Trimming pared 4 bases from V and 4 bases from J, leaving 11 bases between. This CDR3 is built from 13 residues. Germline CDR1 is MNHEY and CDR2 is SVGAGI. In DNA form, the CDR3 reads TGTGCCAGCAGTTCGGGACCTACATACGAGCAGTACTTC. It yields the protein CASSSGPTYEQYF.

The DNA for the CDR3 is TGCGCCAGCAGCCAAGATATGGTGGCAAGTGATGGCTACACCTTC. This translates into CASSQDMVASDGYTF. The rearrangement joins TRBV4-1 to TRBJ1-2; D gene uncertain. The germline V gene has CDR1 MGHRA and CDR2 YSYEKL. V was cut by 0 bases and J by 6 bases, with 14 bases left in between. The CDR3 loop spans 15 amino acids.